The 9 T cell receptor beta chains reported below all come from one sample, sequenced in a study of neurological immune-mediated disorders. Each CDR3 protein gets one entry after TCRdb re-called the 5' RACE reads with MiXCR. This table holds about 120,000 distinct CDR3 sequences, more than 2.5% found once. Material: PBMCs. These receptors came from a woman between 25 and 40 years old with multiple sclerosis.

Only a few counts were recorded for this clonotype. One end of the junction varies from germline; a read error may be responsible. This chain joins TRBV12-3 or TRBV12-4 and TRBJ1-6, with D maybe TRBD1 (6 bases). The CDR3 is 17 amino acids. The CDR3 reads CASSPMQGPGIVATLNF. For the CDR3, the DNA is TGTGCCAGCAGCCCGATGCAGGGGCCGGGAATAGTTGCAACCCTCAACTTT.

This clonotype was found many times. V gene TRBV6-5 combines with J gene TRBJ1-3; 9 bases are a match to TRBD1. The CDR3 is 16 residues long. The germline CDR1 and CDR2 sequences are MNHEY and SVGAGI. V lost 4 bases and J lost 0; bases outside the gene matches: 4. CDR3 bases: TGTGCCAGCAGTTCGGACAGGGGCTACTCTGGAAACACCATATATTTT. Translation gives CASSSDRGYSGNTIYF.

This clonotype occurred many times. The CDR3 region is CSARLTTGARDGYTF. DNA for the CDR3: TGCAGTGCTAGATTGACGACGGGGGCGCGGGATGGCTACACCTTC. This sequence joins TRBV20-1 and TRBJ1-2; weak D call: TRBD1 (6 bases). Germline lookup yields CDR1 DFQATT and CDR2 SNEGSKA (reference sequence). The CDR3 has 15 amino acids. Trimming removed 2 bases at V and 6 bases at J, with 19 bases between.

V is TRBV4-1 and J is TRBJ1-6; no clear D. Germline CDR1 and CDR2: MGHRA and YSYEKL. Trimming pared 0 bases from V and 10 bases from J, leaving 13 bases between. CDR3 length: 15 amino acids. This chain's CDR3 is CASSQEWAGTSPLHF. CDR3 coding DNA: TGCGCCAGCAGCCAAGAGTGGGCGGGCACATCACCCCTCCACTTT.

This chain uses TRBV21-1 with TRBJ2-7. TRBV21-1 is marked as a pseudogene. There are 16 residues in the CDR3. CDR3 DNA sequence: TGTGCCAGCAGCAATATGGTCTCGGACCAGTCCTACGAGCAGTACTTC. Protein: CASSNMVSDQSYEQYF.

This clonotype came up many times. This chain uses TRBV18 with TRBJ1-2; unclear D gene. The CDR3 has 15 residues. V was pared by 2 bases and J by 4 bases, with 14 bases between. The germline CDR1 and CDR2 sequences are KGHSH and LQKENI. CDR3 DNA sequence: TGTGCCAGCTCACCAGTAAATCCGGAACTCTATGGCTACACCTTC. This translates into CASSPVNPELYGYTF.

This chain uses TRBV6-5 with TRBJ1-6; no clear D. Germline V gene sequence: CDR1 MNHEY, CDR2 SVGAGI. V shed 0 bases and J shed 6 bases, with 9 bases lying between them. The CDR3 loop spans 15 amino acids. CDR3 coding DNA: TGTGCCAGCAGTTACTCTGGTATAGGTAATTCACCCCTCCACTTT. This gives the protein CASSYSGIGNSPLHF.

Concerning this clonotype: A single base separates this from a much larger clone, so it may be a read error. The rearrangement joins TRBV5-1 to TRBJ2-5; TRBD1 matches at 7 bases. CDR3 length equals 16 residues. From germline, CDR1 is SGHRS and CDR2 YFSETQ. V shed 7 bases and J 7 bases; nucleotides not matched to a gene: 19. CDR3 loop: CASSPGGRGFQGTQYF. In DNA, the CDR3 is TGCGCCAGCTCGCCTGGGGGCAGGGGGTTTCAGGGGACCCAGTACTTC.

This clonotype was seen many times. V is TRBV29-1 and J is TRBJ2-1; the D is unclear. The V end was cut by 1 base, the J end by 9 bases, with 13 bases between. Germline CDR1 and CDR2: SQVTM and ANQGSEA. This CDR3 region has 13 residues. The CDR3 nucleotides read TGCAGCGTTGAAGGGCCTGGGGTATCTGAGCAGTTCTTC. This gives the protein CSVEGPGVSEQFF.